The 10 T cell receptor beta chains below come from one sample, sequenced in a study of T cells in Graves' hyperthyroidism and ophthalmopathy. Regions amplified from RNA transcripts were the TCR beta CDR3 regions. The HTBI primer set served for first-round RT-PCR of the TCR CDR3. TCRdb re-derived calls from the multiplex PCR reads in MiXCR, one entry per CDR3 protein. The table lists about 360,000 distinct CDR3 sequences, around 25% of them singletons. Sequenced: blood. The receptor set was obtained from a man between 50 and 59 years old with Graves' hyperthyroidism.

This clonotype was observed at least ten times. The V call is TRBV5-1, the J call TRBJ2-1, with D possibly matching TRBD2 (5 bases). CDR3 length: 15 amino acids. Trimming pared 0 bases from V and 1 base from J, leaving 8 bases between. CDR1 and CDR2 from the germline V gene are SGHRS and YFSETQ. CDR3 bases: TGCGCCAGCAGCTTGGACCGGGATTCCTACAATGAGCAGTTCTTC. Amino acid sequence: CASSLDRDSYNEQFF. Based on the CDR3 plus reference TRBV5-1 and TRBJ2-1, the full variable domain is KAGVTQTPRYLIKTRGQQVTLSCSPISGHRSVSWYQQTPGQGLQFLFEYFSETQRNKGNFPGRFSGRQFSNSRSEMNVSTLELGDSALYLCASSLDRDSYNEQFFGPGTRLTVL.

This chain uses TRBV20-1 with TRBJ2-1; the D gene could be TRBD1 or TRBD2 (5 bases each). The CDR3 is 12 residues long. Germline CDR1 reads DFQATT; CDR2 reads SNEGSKA (reference sequence). The CDR3 here is CSQGASYNEQFF. The DNA of the CDR3 is TGCAGCCAGGGAGCATCCTACAATGAGCAGTTCTTC.

DNA of the CDR3: TGCAGTGCTAGAGATCACAGGGGAACCTATGGCTACACCTTC. Translating it yields CSARDHRGTYGYTF. The chain employs TRBV20-1 and TRBJ1-2; the match to TRBD1 covers 7 bases. Germline assignment: CDR1 DFQATT and CDR2 SNEGSKA (reference sequence). J gave up 4 bases and V 0 bases, and 5 bases lay outside the gene matches. The CDR3 has 14 residues.

The chain carries TRBV9 and TRBJ2-7; 10 bases line up with TRBD2. This CDR3 is 15 amino acids long. The germline CDR1 and CDR2 sequences are SGDLS and YYNGEE. After removal of 0 bases from V and 2 bases from J, the junction contained 2 bases not matched to a gene. CDR3 in amino acids: CASSVGTSGTYEQYF. The CDR3 DNA is TGTGCCAGCAGCGTAGGTACTAGCGGGACCTACGAGCAGTACTTC.

This clonotype was detected ten times or more. V is TRBV2 and J is TRBJ2-5; 7 bases agree with TRBD1. CDR1 and CDR2 from the germline V gene are SNHLY and FYNNEI. This CDR3 region has 13 residues. J lost 4 bases, V lost 6 bases, and 5 bases had no gene match. The CDR3 region has the DNA TGTGCCAGCAGGCCCGACAGGGTAGAGACCCAGTACTTC. As protein: CASRPDRVETQYF.

The chain combines TRBV7-2 with TRBJ2-3, with TRBD2 identical over 13 bases. This CDR3 spans 15 amino acids. Germline V gene lookup returns CDR1 SGHTA and CDR2 FQGNSA. J gave up 5 bases and V 1 base, and 0 bases lay outside the gene matches. The CDR3 reads CASSLGTSGGDTQYF. The CDR3 region has the DNA TGTGCCAGCAGCTTAGGGACTAGCGGGGGAGATACGCAGTATTTT.

The rearrangement links TRBV5-1 to TRBJ2-2, with TRBD2 identical over 7 bases. This CDR3 has 16 residues. Germline loops: CDR1 SGHRS, CDR2 YFSETQ. The ends lost 0 bases at V and 1 base at J; junction bases unmatched: 3. CDR3 sequence (DNA): TGCGCCAGCAGCTTGGCATTAGCGGGGAACACCGGGGAGCTGTTTTTT. Translation gives CASSLALAGNTGELFF. Together with reference TRBV5-1 and TRBJ2-2, the CDR3 gives the full variable domain: KAGVTQTPRYLIKTRGQQVTLSCSPISGHRSVSWYQQTPGQGLQFLFEYFSETQRNKGNFPGRFSGRQFSNSRSEMNVSTLELGDSALYLCASSLALAGNTGELFFGEGSRLTVL.

This clonotype occurred many times. The CDR3 loop is CASSLAHRVEDTQYF. The CDR3 bases are TGTGCCAGCAGCTTAGCGCACAGGGTCGAAGATACGCAGTATTTT. The J gene is TRBJ2-3, the V gene TRBV7-9, with TRBD1 as a possible D gene (6 bases). CDR3 length: 15 amino acids. The germline V gene encodes CDR1 SEHNR and CDR2 FQNEAQ (reference sequence). V lost 0 bases and J 5 bases, leaving 12 bases between the germline ends.

The chain recombines TRBV19 with TRBJ2-1; 8 bases agree with TRBD2. The V segment lost 7 bases and the J segment 3 bases; nucleotides outside the gene matches: 8. Germline values: CDR1 LNHDA, CDR2 SQIVND (reference sequence). The CDR3 runs to 15 residues. In DNA, the CDR3 is TGTGCCAGTAAACACAAGCGGGAGCACTACAATGAGCAGTTCTTC. Its translation: CASKHKREHYNEQFF.

The J gene is TRBJ1-2, the V gene TRBV5-1, with 10 bases aligning to TRBD1. The germline gives CDR1 SGHRS, CDR2 YFSETQ. The trim removed 0 bases at V and 7 bases at J, leaving 9 bases unmatched. This CDR3 is 16 amino acids long. The CDR3 coding sequence is TGCGCCAGCAGCTTGGCTGGGACAGGGGCTTCTGGTGGCTACACCTTC. This sequence encodes CASSLAGTGASGGYTF.